A selection of T cell receptor beta chains follows, all from one sample in a study of STAT5B mutations in CD4+ large granular lymphocyte leukemia. The repertoire was sequenced with immunoSEQ multiplex PCR; TCRdb's copy has only in-frame clones and lacks some. The sample lists 35,000 or so clones; roughly nine tenths were seen once. The source material was CD4+ T cells from blood buffy coats. These receptor sequences come from a human donor in good health. The CDR3 runs from the conserved cysteine through the conserved F or W. The order of the fields is V gene, D gene, J gene, clone size, CDR3 DNA, CDR3 protein. A D gene is named only where the DNA matches it firmly. Rows give clone size only sometimes, using once, few, many, or a class for an expanded clone.

V gene: TRBV9
D gene: TRBD2
J gene: TRBJ2-2
clone size: -
CDR3 DNA: TGTGCCAGCAGCGCTAGCGGGAGGAACACCGGGGAGCTGTTTTTT
CDR3 protein: CASSASGRNTGELFF

V gene: TRBV7-2
D gene: -
J gene: TRBJ2-7
clone size: -
CDR3 DNA: TGTGCCAGCAGCTTAGGACTTTCATCCTACGAGCAGTACTTC
CDR3 protein: CASSLGLSSYEQYF

V gene: TRBV11-3
D gene: -
J gene: TRBJ1-1
clone size: once
CDR3 DNA: TGTGCCAGCAGCTTATTCTCGAACACTGAAGCTTTCTTT
CDR3 protein: CASSLFSNTEAFF

V gene: TRBV11-2
D gene: -
J gene: TRBJ1-1
clone size: -
CDR3 DNA: TGTGCCAGCAGCTTCCCGCCAGAGAACACTGAAGCTTTCTTT
CDR3 protein: CASSFPPENTEAFF

V gene: TRBV27
D gene: -
J gene: TRBJ1-2
clone size: -
CDR3 DNA: TGTGCCAGCAGTTCCCGGGGATCGGGCTATGGCTACACCTTC
CDR3 protein: CASSSRGSGYGYTF

V gene: TRBV5-6
D gene: TRBD1
J gene: TRBJ1-3
clone size: -
CDR3 DNA: TGTGCCAGCAGCTTGAGGGACAGGGCGGACACCATATATTTT
CDR3 protein: CASSLRDRADTIYF

V gene: TRBV6-1
D gene: -
J gene: TRBJ2-3
clone size: -
CDR3 DNA: TGTGCCAGCACCACCCTTGCTATCACAGATACGCAGTATTTT
CDR3 protein: CASTTLAITDTQYF

V gene: TRBV10-3
D gene: -
J gene: TRBJ2-3
clone size: once
CDR3 DNA: TGTGCCATCAGTGAAGGGCGGGGTAGCACAGATACGCAGTATTTT
CDR3 protein: CAISEGRGSTDTQYF

V gene: TRBV19
D gene: -
J gene: TRBJ1-2
clone size: -
CDR3 DNA: TGTGCCAGTAGTTCGGGGACGGAACTGACTAACTATGGCTACACCTTC
CDR3 protein: CASSSGTELTNYGYTF

V gene: TRBV5-6
D gene: TRBD1
J gene: TRBJ1-2
clone size: -
CDR3 DNA: TGTGCCAGCAGCCCCACCGGGACAGGGGTCTATGGCTACACCTTC
CDR3 protein: CASSPTGTGVYGYTF

V gene: TRBV6-5
D gene: -
J gene: TRBJ1-2
clone size: -
CDR3 DNA: TGTGCCAGCAGTTACGGGACGAGCGAAGGCTACACCTTC
CDR3 protein: CASSYGTSEGYTF

V gene: TRBV27
D gene: -
J gene: TRBJ2-1
clone size: -
CDR3 DNA: TGTGCCAGCAGTCTAATTACCGGGACCTCCTACAATGAGCAGTTCTTC
CDR3 protein: CASSLITGTSYNEQFF